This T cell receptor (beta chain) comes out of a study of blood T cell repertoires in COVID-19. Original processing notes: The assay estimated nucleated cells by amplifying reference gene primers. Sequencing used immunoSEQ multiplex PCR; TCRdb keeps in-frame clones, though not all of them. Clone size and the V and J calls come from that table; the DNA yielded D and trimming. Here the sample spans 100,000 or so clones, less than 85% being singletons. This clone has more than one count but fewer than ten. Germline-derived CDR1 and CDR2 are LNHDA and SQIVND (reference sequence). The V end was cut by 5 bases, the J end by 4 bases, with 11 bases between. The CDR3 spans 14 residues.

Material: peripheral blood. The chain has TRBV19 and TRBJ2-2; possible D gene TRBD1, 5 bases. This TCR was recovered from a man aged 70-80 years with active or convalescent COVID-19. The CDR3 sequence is CASSGQGATGELFF. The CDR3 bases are TGTGCCAGTAGTGGGCAGGGCGCCACCGGGGAGCTGTTTTTT.